This TCR beta chain comes out of a study of blood T cell repertoires in COVID-19. For the study at large: The United States, Italy and Spain provided the acute and convalescent COVID-19 samples.

Seattle cases were enrolled at active infection and followed longitudinally. Authors' processing steps: Amplification with reference gene primers provided the estimates of nucleated cell counts. Produced via immunoSEQ multiplex PCR; TCRdb's table is partial and in-frame only. That table supplies the V and J calls and clone size; D and trimming were determined from the DNA. The sample holds roughly 100,000 clones, roughly 90% seen once. The junction had 3 bases not matched to a gene; V was cut back by 1 base and J by 4 bases. Looked up from germline, CDR1 is LGHDT and CDR2 is YNNKEL (reference sequence). CDR3 length: 15 amino acids.

The sequence was collected from a woman aged 50 to 65 with COVID-19, enrolled during active disease. Sequencing input: peripheral blood. The chain recombines TRBV3-1 (or the pseudogene TRBV3-2) with TRBJ1-3; 8 bases agree with TRBD1. The CDR3 region is CASSQADRGGNTIYF. CDR3 coding DNA: TGTGCCAGCAGCCAAGCCGACAGGGGAGGAAACACCATATATTTT.